The 16 T cell receptor beta chains presented below share a single source sample, sequenced in a study of T cells in Graves' hyperthyroidism and ophthalmopathy. Authors of the study amplified TCR beta CDR3 regions from RNA transcripts. The study used the HTBI primer set for a first-round RT-PCR of the TCR CDR3. TCRdb reprocessed the multiplex PCR reads with MiXCR, giving one entry per CDR3 protein. The profile shows 250,000 to 350,000 distinct CDR3 sequences, approximately 15% of them singletons. Sequencing used blood. These receptors came from a woman aged 55-70 years with Graves' ophthalmopathy.

With respect to this clonotype: A read error may account for a junction end that differs from germline. This chain links TRBV5-5 with TRBJ2-2; 7 bases are a match to TRBD1. The CDR3 covers 15 residues. CDR1 and CDR2 from the germline V gene are SGHKS and YYEKEE (reference sequence). CDR3 protein: CASSLRGPNTGELFF. The DNA for the CDR3 is TGCGCCAGCAGCTTGAGGGGGCCAAACACCGGGGAGCTGTTTTTT. The entire variable domain, with the rest obtained from reference TRBV5-5 and TRBJ2-2, is as follows: DAGVTQSPTHLIKTRGQQVTLRCSPISGHKSVSWYQQVLGQGPQFIFQYYEKEERGRGNFPDRFSARQFPNYSSELNVNALLLGDSALYLCASSLRGPNTGELFFGEGSRLTVL.

This clonotype was seen repeatedly, ten times or more. The chain joins TRBV15 to TRBJ1-2, with D unresolved. This CDR3 spans 15 amino acids. The germline V and J ends were trimmed by 0 bases and 3 bases, with 11 bases remaining between them. Per germline, CDR1 LNHNV and CDR2 YYDKDF (reference sequence). The CDR3 loop reads CATSRDLGDHYGYTF. The CDR3 nucleotides read TGTGCCACCAGCAGAGATCTCGGGGATCACTATGGCTACACCTTC.

This clonotype was recorded a few times. The chain joins TRBV6-2 or TRBV6-3 to TRBJ2-2, with D possibly TRBD1 on 6 matching bases. Trimming stripped 3 bases from V and 1 base from J, with 21 bases between. The CDR3 runs to 19 residues. Germline assignment: CDR1 MNHEY and CDR2 SVGEGT. CDR3 bases: TGTGCCAGCAGTTATTTTCCACGAGGGGTACAGGGGAACACCGGGGAGCTGTTTTTT. Amino acid sequence: CASSYFPRGVQGNTGELFF.

Details on this clonotype: A much larger clone differs by one base, so this may be a read error. The chain has TRBV6-1 and TRBJ2-2; no definite D call. V lost 7 bases to trimming and J lost 4 bases, with 13 bases between them. The germline gives CDR1 MNHNS, CDR2 SASEGT. CDR3 length equals 14 residues. CDR3 nucleotide sequence: TGTGCCAGCACCCCTGGACGACCCACCGGGGAGCTGTTTTTT. Its translation: CASTPGRPTGELFF.

This clonotype was recorded at least ten times. The chain joins TRBV12-5 to TRBJ1-2, with a weak D call TRBD1 (5 bases). This CDR3 has 11 residues. Germline V CDR1 and CDR2: LGHNT, FRNRAP. Trimming pared 4 bases from V and 7 bases from J, leaving 7 bases between. The CDR3 DNA is TGTGCTAGTGGTTGGGGGGGTGGCTACACCTTC. Translated: CASGWGGGYTF.

This clonotype has only a few counts. The chain uses TRBV7-9 and TRBJ1-4; no reliable D call. This CDR3 comprises 13 residues. CDR1 is SEHNR, CDR2 FQNEAQ, per germline (reference sequence). V dropped 2 bases and J dropped 7 bases, with 8 bases sitting between them. The CDR3 coding sequence is TGTGCCAGCAGCTTACCCCGGGGTGAAAAACTGTTTTTT. Amino acid sequence: CASSLPRGEKLFF.

The sample holds a few counts of this clonotype. The genes are TRBV29-1 and TRBJ2-5; 11 positions match TRBD1. This CDR3 spans 14 amino acids. Germline V gives CDR1 SQVTM, CDR2 ANQGSEA. The ends lost 6 bases at V and 4 bases at J; junction bases unmatched: 7. For the CDR3, the DNA is TGCAGCGTCAAGATCGGGACAGGGGGAGAGACCCAGTACTTC. Encoded protein: CSVKIGTGGETQYF.

This clonotype was seen repeatedly, ten times or more. This chain uses TRBV7-2 with TRBJ1-1; D is possibly TRBD1 (6 bases). CDR3 length: 14 amino acids. V lost 3 bases and J lost 2, with 10 bases in between. Germline V gene data show CDR1 as SGHTA and CDR2 as FQGNSA. The CDR3 sequence is CASSFDRYNTEAFF. The CDR3 nucleotides are TGTGCCAGCAGCTTTGACAGGTACAACACTGAAGCTTTCTTT.

At least ten counts were recorded for this clonotype. V and J are TRBV9 and TRBJ2-2; D call uncertain. This CDR3 is 15 amino acids long. Trimming removed 2 bases from V and 6 bases from J, with 14 bases in between. CDR1 and CDR2 from the germline V gene are SGDLS and YYNGEE. CDR3 sequence (DNA): TGTGCCAGCAGCGTTCGAGGTCTCGCGGCCGGGGAGCTGTTTTTT. Translating gives CASSVRGLAAGELFF.

This clonotype showed up just a few times. Given a much more abundant clone one base away, this may be a read error. The V gene is TRBV18, the J gene TRBJ1-1; the D is unclear. This CDR3 spans 13 amino acids. Looked up from germline, CDR1 is KGHSH and CDR2 is LQKENI. The CDR3 DNA sequence: TGTGCCGGCTCACCAGAAACAATGTGGGAAGCTTTCTTT. This sequence encodes CAGSPETMWEAFF.

This clonotype was detected a few times. This rearrangement joins TRBV7-6 to TRBJ2-7; D perhaps matches TRBD2 (7 bases). Germline V gene sequence: CDR1 SGHVS, CDR2 FNYEAQ. V shed 5 bases and J shed 6 bases, with 17 bases lying between them. There are 14 residues in the CDR3. In nucleotides, the CDR3 is TGTGCCAGCAGCGGACCTGGGGGGGGGCGCGAGCAGTACTTC. Amino acid sequence: CASSGPGGGREQYF. Together with reference TRBV7-6 and TRBJ2-7, the CDR3 gives the full variable domain: GAGVSQSPRYKVTKRGQDVALRCDPISGHVSLYWYRQALGQGPEFLTYFNYEAQQDKSGLPNDRFSAERPEGSISTLTIQRTEQRDSAMYRCASSGPGGGREQYFGPGTRLTVT.

The chain employs TRBV18 and TRBJ2-7, with 9 bases identical to TRBD1. The CDR3 totals 15 residues. Germline assignment: CDR1 KGHSH and CDR2 LQKENI. V trimming: 3 bases; J trimming: 6 bases; junction bases outside the gene matches: 9. CDR3 in amino acids: CASSPGGGQGREQYF. The CDR3 coding sequence is TGTGCCAGCTCACCGGGTGGTGGACAGGGGCGCGAGCAGTACTTC.

This clonotype appeared a few times. The CDR3 sequence is CASSPRETNGYTF. Here the CDR3 DNA reads TGTGCCAGCAGTCCCCGGGAGACCAATGGCTACACCTTC. This chain links TRBV12-3 or TRBV12-4 with TRBJ1-2; D not certain. With 5 bases removed from V and 6 bases from J, the gap between germline ends came to 13 bases. The CDR3 length is 13 residues.

This clonotype was seen a few times. The rearrangement links TRBV9 to TRBJ2-7; 10 nucleotides match TRBD2. The CDR3 consists of 16 residues. The ends lost 2 bases at V and 0 bases at J; junction bases unmatched: 5. CDR1 and CDR2 from the germline V gene are SGDLS and YYNGEE. The CDR3 loop is CASSVGLATSSYEQYF. CDR3 in DNA: TGTGCCAGCAGCGTGGGACTAGCGACATCCTCCTACGAGCAGTACTTC.

This clonotype was seen a few times. This rearrangement joins TRBV7-9 to TRBJ1-5; TRBD1 matches 8 bases. Unmatched junction bases numbered 8, after V lost 0 bases and J lost 7 bases. The germline V gene encodes CDR1 SEHNR and CDR2 FQNEAQ (reference sequence). The CDR3 runs to 16 residues. Here the CDR3 reads CASSLAGQVPRQPQHF. The CDR3 DNA sequence: TGTGCCAGCAGCTTAGCGGGACAGGTCCCGAGGCAGCCCCAGCATTTT.

This clonotype was detected ten times or more. The rearrangement links TRBV7-2 to TRBJ1-2; D remains unclear. The CDR3 contains 13 residues. V lost 5 bases and J lost 1, with 8 bases in between. Per the germline V gene, CDR1 is SGHTA and CDR2 is FQGNSA. This CDR3 reads CASSREINYGYTF. The CDR3 DNA follows: TGTGCCAGCAGCCGAGAAATTAACTATGGCTACACCTTC.